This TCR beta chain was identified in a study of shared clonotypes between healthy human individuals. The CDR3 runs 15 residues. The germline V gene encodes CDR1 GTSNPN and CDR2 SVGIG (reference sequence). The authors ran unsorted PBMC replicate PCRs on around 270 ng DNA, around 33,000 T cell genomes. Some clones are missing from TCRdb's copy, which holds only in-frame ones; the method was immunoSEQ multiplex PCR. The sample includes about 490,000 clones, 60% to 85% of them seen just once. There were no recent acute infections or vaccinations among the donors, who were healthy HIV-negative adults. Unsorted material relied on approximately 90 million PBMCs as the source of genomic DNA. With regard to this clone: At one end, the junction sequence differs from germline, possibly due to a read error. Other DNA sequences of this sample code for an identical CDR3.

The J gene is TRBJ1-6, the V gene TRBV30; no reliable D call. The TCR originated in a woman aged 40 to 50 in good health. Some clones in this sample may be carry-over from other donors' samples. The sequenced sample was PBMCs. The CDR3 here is CAFSNESSYNSPLHF. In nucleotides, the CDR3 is TGTGCCTTTTCGAATGAAAGCTCCTATAATTCACCCCTCCACTTC.